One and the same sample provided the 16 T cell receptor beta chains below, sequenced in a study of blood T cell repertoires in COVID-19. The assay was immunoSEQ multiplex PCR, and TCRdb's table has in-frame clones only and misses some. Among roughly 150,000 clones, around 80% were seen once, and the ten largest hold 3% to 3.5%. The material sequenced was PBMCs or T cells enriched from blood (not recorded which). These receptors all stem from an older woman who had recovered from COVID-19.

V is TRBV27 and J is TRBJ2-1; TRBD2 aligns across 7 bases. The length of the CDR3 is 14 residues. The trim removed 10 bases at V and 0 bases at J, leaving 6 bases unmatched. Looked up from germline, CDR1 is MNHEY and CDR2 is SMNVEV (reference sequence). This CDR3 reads CATKLASSYNEQFF. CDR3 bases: TGTGCCACAAAACTAGCGAGCTCCTACAATGAGCAGTTCTTC.

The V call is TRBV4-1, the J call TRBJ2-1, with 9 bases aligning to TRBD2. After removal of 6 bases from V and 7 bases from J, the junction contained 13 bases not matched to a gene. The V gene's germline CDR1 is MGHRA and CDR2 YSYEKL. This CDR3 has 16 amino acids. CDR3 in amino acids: CASSYGVAGGSNEQFF. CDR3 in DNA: TGCGCCAGCAGTTATGGTGTGGCGGGGGGGTCAAATGAGCAGTTCTTC.

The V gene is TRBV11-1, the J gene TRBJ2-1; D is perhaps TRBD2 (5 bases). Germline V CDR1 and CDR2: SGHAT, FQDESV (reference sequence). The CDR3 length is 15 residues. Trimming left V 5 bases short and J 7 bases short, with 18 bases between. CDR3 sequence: CASSPSVPGLNEQFF. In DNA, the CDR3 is TGTGCCAGCAGCCCCTCTGTCCCGGGATTGAATGAGCAGTTCTTC.

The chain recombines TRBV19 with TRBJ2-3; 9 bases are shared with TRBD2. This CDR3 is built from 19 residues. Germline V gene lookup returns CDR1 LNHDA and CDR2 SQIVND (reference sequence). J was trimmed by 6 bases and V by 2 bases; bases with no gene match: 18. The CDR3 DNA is TGTGCCAGTAGTATAATGGCGGGGGGGCCGGGGGAGTTCACCGATACGCAGTATTTT. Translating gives CASSIMAGGPGEFTDTQYF.

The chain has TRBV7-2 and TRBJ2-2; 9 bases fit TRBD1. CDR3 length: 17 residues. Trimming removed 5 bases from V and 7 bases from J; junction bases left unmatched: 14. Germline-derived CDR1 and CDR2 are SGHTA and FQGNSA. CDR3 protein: CASSGKQGAAPSGELFF. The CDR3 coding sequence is TGTGCCAGCAGCGGAAAACAGGGGGCGGCACCCAGCGGGGAGCTGTTTTTT.

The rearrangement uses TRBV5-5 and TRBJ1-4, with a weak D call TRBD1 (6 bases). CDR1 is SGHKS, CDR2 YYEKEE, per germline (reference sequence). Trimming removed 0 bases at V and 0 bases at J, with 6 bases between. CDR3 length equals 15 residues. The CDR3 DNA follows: TGTGCCAGCAGCTTGGAGGGGGCAACTAATGAAAAACTGTTTTTT. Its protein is CASSLEGATNEKLFF.

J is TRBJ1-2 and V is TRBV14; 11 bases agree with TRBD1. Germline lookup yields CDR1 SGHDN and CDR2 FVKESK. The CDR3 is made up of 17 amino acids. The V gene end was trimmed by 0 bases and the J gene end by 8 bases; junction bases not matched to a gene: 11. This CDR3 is CASSQDRGQGASRGYTF. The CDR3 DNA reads TGTGCCAGCAGCCAAGATCGTGGACAGGGGGCAAGTAGAGGCTACACCTTC.

CDR3 in amino acids: CASLRGSTEAFF. The CDR3 DNA reads as TGTGCCAGCCTGAGAGGAAGCACTGAAGCTTTCTTT. The gene calls are TRBV12-3 or TRBV12-4 and TRBJ1-1; unclear D gene. The CDR3 loop spans 12 amino acids. V lost 8 bases to trimming and J lost 4 bases, with 11 bases between them.

In DNA, the CDR3 is TGTGCCAGCAGGTCGTCAGCAGGGAACACTGAAGCTTTCTTT. Its translation is CASRSSAGNTEAFF. The V call is TRBV6-5, the J call TRBJ1-1; D is unclear. The CDR3 covers 14 residues. Trimming shortened V by 6 bases and J by 1 base, and 12 bases separated the two germline ends. CDR1 MNHEY and CDR2 SVGAGI come from the germline V gene.

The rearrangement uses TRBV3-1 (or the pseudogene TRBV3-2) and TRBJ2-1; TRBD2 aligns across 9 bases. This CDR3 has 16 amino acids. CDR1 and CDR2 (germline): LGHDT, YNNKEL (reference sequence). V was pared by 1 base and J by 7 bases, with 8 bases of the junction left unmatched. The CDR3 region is CASSQVLAGDTNEQFF. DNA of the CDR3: TGTGCCAGCAGCCAAGTGTTAGCGGGGGATACGAATGAGCAGTTCTTC.

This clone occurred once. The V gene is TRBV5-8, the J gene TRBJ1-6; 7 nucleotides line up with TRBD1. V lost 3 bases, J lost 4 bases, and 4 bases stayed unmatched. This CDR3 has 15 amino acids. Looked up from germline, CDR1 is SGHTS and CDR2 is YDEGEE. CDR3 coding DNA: TGTGCCAGCAGCTCGGGACAGAATTATAATTCACCCCTCCACTTT. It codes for CASSSGQNYNSPLHF.

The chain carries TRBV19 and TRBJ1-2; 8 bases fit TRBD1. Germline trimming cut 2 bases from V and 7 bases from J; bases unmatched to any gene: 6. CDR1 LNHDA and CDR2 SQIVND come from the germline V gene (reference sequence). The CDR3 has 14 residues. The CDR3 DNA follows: TGTGCCAGTAGTATACCGGACAGGGAAGTTGGCTACACCTTC. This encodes CASSIPDREVGYTF.

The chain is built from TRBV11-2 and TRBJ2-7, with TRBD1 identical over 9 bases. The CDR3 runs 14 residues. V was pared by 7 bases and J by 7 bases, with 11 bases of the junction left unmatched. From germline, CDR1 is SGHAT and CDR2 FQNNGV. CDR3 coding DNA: TGTGCCAGCACCCGGGACAGGGCCATGAGGGAGCAGTACTTC. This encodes CASTRDRAMREQYF.

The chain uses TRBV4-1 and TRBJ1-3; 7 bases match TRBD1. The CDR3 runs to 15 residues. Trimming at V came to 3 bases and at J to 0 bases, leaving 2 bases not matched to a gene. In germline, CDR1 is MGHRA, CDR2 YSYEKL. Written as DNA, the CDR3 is TGCGCCAGCAGCCAGCCAGGGGGCTCTGGAAACACCATATATTTT. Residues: CASSQPGGSGNTIYF.

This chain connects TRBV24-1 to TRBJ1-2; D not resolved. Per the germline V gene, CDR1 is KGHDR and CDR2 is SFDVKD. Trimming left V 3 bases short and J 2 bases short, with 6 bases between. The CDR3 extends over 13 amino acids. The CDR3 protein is CATSDELNYGYTF. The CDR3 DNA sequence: TGTGCCACCAGTGATGAACTGAACTATGGCTACACCTTC.

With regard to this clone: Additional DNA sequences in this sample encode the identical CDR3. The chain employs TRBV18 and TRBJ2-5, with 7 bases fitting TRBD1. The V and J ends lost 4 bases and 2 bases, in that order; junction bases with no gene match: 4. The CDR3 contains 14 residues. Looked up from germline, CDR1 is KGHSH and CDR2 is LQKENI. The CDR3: CASSRGQLQETQYF. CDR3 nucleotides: TGTGCCAGCTCACGGGGACAGCTACAAGAGACCCAGTACTTC.